Reported below is one T cell receptor (beta chain). Germline trimming cut 3 bases from V and 0 bases from J; bases unmatched to any gene: 14. This CDR3 spans 20 amino acids. Germline loops: CDR1 KGHSH, CDR2 LQKENI. The record originates from a study of blood T cell repertoires in COVID-19. Study context: COVID-19 samples from acute and convalescent phases originated in the United States, Italy and Spain.

Original processing notes: Amplification of reference gene primers was used by the study to estimate nucleated cell counts. Only in-frame clones appear in the TCRdb table, and some are missing; sequencing was by immunoSEQ multiplex PCR. V and J calls and clone size are given by that table; D and trimming were obtained from the DNA. This table has some 200,000 clones, about 91% appearing once. The rearrangement uses TRBV18 and TRBJ2-6; 7 nucleotides agree with TRBD1. The source material was peripheral blood. The TCR originated in a middle-aged woman with acute or convalescent COVID-19. The chain's CDR3 is CASSPVFKNRGPSGANVLTF. The CDR3, as DNA: TGTGCCAGCTCACCTGTATTTAAGAACAGGGGACCCTCTGGGGCCAACGTCCTGACTTTC. Variable domain in full (rest from reference TRBV18 and TRBJ2-6): NAGVMQNPRHLVRRRGQEARLRCSPMKGHSHVYWYRQLPEEGLKFMVYLQKENIIDESGMPKERFSAEFPKEGPSILRIQQVVRGDSAAYFCASSPVFKNRGPSGANVLTFGAGSRLTVL.